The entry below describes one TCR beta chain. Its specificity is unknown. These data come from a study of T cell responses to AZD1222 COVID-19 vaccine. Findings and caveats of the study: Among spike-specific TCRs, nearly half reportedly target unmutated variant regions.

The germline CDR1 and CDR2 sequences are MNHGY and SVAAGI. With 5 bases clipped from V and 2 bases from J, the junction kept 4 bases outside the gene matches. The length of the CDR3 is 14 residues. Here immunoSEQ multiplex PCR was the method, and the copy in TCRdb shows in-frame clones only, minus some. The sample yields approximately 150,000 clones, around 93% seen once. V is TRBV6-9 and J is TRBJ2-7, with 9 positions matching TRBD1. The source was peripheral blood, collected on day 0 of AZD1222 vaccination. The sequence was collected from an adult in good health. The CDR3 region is CASSPGQGTYEQYF. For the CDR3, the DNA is TGTGCCAGCAGTCCGGGACAGGGAACCTACGAGCAGTACTTC.